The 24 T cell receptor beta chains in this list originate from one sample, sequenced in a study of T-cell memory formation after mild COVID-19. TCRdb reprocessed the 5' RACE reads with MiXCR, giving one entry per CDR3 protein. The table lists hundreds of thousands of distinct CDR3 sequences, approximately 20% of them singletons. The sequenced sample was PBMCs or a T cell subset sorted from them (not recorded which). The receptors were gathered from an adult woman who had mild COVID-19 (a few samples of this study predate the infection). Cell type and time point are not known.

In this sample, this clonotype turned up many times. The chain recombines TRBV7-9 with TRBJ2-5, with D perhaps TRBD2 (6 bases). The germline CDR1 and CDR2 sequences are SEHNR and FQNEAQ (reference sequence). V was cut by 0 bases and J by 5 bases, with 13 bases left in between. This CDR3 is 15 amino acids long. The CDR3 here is CASSLALGEAETQYF. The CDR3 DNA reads TGTGCCAGCAGCTTAGCGCTTGGGGAGGCGGAGACCCAGTACTTC.

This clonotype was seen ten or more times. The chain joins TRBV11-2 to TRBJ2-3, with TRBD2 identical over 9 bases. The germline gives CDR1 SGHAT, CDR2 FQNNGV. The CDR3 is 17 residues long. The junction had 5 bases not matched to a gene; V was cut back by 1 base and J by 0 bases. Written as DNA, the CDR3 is TGTGCCAGCAGCTTAGGCGGACTAGCGATCAGCACAGATACGCAGTATTTT. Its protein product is CASSLGGLAISTDTQYF.

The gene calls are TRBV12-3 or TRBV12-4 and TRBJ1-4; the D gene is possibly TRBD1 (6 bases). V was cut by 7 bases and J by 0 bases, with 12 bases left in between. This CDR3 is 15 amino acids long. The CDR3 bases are TGTGCCAGCACAAAGGGGGGTCCAACTAATGAAAAACTGTTTTTT. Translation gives CASTKGGPTNEKLFF.

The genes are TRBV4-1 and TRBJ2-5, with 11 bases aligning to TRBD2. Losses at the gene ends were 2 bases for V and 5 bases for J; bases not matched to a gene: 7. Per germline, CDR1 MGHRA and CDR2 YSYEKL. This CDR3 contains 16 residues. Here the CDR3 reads CASSQLIAGGLETQYF. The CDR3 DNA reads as TGCGCCAGCAGCCAACTTATAGCGGGGGGGCTGGAGACCCAGTACTTC.

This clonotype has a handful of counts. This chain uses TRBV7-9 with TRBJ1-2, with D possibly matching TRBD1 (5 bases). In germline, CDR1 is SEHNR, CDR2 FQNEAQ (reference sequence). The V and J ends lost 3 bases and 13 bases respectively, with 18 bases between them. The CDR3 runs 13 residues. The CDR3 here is CASSLGPTGGATF. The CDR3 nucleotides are TGTGCCAGCAGCTTGGGGCCGACGGGGGGTGCCACCTTC.

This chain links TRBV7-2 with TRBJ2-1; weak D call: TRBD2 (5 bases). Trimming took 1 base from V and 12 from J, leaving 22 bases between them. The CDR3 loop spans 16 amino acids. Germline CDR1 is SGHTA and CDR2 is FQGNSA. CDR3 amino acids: CASSLGGLAGAGGQFF. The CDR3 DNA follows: TGTGCCAGCAGCTTAGGTGGTCTAGCAGGCGCCGGCGGGCAGTTCTTC.

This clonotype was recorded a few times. This chain's CDR3 is CATSDRSGRVYNEQFF. CDR3 nucleotides: TGTGCCACCAGTGACCGGAGCGGGAGAGTCTACAATGAGCAGTTCTTC. The chain joins TRBV24-1 to TRBJ2-1; 8 bases agree with TRBD2. The V segment lost 4 bases and the J segment 3 bases; nucleotides outside the gene matches: 7. Germline CDR1 is KGHDR and CDR2 is SFDVKD. The CDR3 spans 16 residues.

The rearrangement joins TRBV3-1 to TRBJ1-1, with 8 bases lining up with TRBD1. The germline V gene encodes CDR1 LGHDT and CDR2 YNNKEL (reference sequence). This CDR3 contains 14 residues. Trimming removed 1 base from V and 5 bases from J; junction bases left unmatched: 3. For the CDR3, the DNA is TGTGCCAGCAGCCAAGGGACAGGGTTAACTGAAGCTTTCTTT. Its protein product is CASSQGTGLTEAFF.

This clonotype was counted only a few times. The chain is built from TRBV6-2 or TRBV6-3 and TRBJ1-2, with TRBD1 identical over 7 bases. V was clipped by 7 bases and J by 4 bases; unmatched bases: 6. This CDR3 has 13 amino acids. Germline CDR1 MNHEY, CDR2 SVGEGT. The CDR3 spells CASNARDSYGYTF. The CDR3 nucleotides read TGTGCCAGCAACGCCCGGGACAGCTATGGCTACACCTTC.

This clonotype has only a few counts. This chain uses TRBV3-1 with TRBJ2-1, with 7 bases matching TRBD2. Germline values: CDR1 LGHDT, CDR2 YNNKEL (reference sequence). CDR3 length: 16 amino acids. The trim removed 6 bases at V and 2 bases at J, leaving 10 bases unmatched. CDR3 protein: CASRAVGAGPYNEQFF. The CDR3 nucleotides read TGTGCCAGCAGAGCGGTTGGAGCGGGGCCCTACAATGAGCAGTTCTTC.

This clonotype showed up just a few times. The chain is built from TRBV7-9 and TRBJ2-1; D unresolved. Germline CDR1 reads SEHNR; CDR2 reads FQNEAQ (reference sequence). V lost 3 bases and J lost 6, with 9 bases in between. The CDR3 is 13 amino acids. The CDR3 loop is CASSFDVGNEQFF. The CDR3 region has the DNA TGTGCCAGCAGCTTCGACGTAGGCAATGAGCAGTTCTTC.

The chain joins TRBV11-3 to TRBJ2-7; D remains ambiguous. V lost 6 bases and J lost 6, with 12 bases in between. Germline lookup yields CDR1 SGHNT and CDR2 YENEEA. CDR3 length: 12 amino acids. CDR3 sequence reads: CASRPRVGEQYF. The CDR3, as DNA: TGTGCCAGCAGACCCCGCGTCGGCGAGCAGTACTTC.

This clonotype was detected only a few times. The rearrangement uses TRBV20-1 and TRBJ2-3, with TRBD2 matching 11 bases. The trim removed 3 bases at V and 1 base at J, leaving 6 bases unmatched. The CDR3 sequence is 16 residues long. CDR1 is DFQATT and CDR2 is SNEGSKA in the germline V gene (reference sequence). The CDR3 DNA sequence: TGCAGTGCTAGTAGGCTAGCGGGGGGACGCACAGATACGCAGTATTTT. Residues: CSASRLAGGRTDTQYF.

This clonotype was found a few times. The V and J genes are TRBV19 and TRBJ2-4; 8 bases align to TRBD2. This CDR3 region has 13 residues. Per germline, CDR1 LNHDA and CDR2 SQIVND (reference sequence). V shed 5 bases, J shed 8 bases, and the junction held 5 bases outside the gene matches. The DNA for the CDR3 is TGTGCCAGTAGTGGGCGGGAGGAGGACATTCAGTACTTC. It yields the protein CASSGREEDIQYF.

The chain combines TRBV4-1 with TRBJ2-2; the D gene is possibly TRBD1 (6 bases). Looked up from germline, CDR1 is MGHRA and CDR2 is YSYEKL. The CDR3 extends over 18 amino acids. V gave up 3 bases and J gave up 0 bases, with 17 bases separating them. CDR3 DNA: TGCGCCAGCAGCCAGACTGTGAGCAGGGGCTCGAACACCGGGGAGCTGTTTTTT. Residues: CASSQTVSRGSNTGELFF.

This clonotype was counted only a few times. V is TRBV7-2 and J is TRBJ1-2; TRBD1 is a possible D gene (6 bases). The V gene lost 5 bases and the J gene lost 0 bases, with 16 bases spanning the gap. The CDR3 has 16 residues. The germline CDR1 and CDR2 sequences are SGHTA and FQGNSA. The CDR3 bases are TGTGCCAGCAGCCCTCAGGGGCCCGAGTCTAACTATGGCTACACCTTC. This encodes CASSPQGPESNYGYTF. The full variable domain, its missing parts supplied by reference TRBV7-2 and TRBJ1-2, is GAGVSQSPSNKVTEKGKDVELRCDPISGHTALYWYRQSLGQGLEFLIYFQGNSAPDKSGLPSDRFSAERTGGSVSTLTIQRTQQEDSAVYLCASSPQGPESNYGYTFGSGTRLTVV.

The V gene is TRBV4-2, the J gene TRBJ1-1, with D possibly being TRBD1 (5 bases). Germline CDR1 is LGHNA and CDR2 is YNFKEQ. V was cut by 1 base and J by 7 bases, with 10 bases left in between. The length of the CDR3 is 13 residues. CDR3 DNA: TGTGCCAGCAGCCAAGTAAGGGGACTTGAAGCTTTCTTT. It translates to CASSQVRGLEAFF.

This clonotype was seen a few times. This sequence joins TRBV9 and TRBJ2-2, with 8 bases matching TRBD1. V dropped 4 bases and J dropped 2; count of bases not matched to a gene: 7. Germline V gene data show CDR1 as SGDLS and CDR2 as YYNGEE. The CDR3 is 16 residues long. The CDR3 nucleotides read TGTGCCAGCAGCACTCGGACAGGGTCAAACACCGGGGAGCTGTTTTTT. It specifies CASSTRTGSNTGELFF. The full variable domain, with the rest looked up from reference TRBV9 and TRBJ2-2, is DSGVTQTPKHLITATGQRVTLRCSPRSGDLSVYWYQQSLDQGLQFLIQYYNGEERAKGNILERFSAQQFPDLHSELNLSSLELGDSALYFCASSTRTGSNTGELFFGEGSRLTVL.

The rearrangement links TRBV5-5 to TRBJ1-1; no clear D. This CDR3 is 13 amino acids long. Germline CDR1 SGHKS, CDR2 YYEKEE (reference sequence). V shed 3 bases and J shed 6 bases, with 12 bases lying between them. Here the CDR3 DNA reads TGTGCCAGCAGCTATCGGGATGTCGCTGAAGCTTTCTTT. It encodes CASSYRDVAEAFF.

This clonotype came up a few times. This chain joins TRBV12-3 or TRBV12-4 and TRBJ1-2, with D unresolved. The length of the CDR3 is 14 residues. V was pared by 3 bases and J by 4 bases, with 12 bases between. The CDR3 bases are TGTGCCAGCAGTTTGGGGTCAGGCGGCTATGGCTACACCTTC. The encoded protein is CASSLGSGGYGYTF.

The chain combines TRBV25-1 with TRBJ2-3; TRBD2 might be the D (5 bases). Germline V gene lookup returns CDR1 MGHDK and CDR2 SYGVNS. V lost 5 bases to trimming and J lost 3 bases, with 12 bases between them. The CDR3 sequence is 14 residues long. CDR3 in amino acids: CASSRGSITDTQYF. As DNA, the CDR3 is TGTGCCAGCAGTCGGGGTAGTATTACAGATACGCAGTATTTT.

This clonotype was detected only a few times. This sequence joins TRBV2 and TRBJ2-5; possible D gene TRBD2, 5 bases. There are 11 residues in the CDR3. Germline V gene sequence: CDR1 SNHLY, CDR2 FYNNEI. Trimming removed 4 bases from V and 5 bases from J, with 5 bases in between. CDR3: CASSGRETQYF. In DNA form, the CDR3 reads TGTGCCAGCAGTGGGAGGGAGACCCAGTACTTC.

CDR3: CASSEAGGRNEQFF. The CDR3 coding sequence is TGTGCCAGCAGTGAAGCCGGGGGGCGAAATGAGCAGTTCTTC. The chain recombines TRBV25-1 with TRBJ2-1; tentative D call: TRBD2 (7 bases). With 2 bases removed from V and 7 bases from J, the gap between germline ends came to 12 bases. Germline V gene sequence: CDR1 MGHDK, CDR2 SYGVNS. This CDR3 comprises 14 residues.

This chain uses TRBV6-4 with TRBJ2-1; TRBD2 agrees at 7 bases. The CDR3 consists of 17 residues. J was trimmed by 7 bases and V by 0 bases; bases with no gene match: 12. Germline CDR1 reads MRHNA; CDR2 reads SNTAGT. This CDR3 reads CASSDSGLAGALNEQFF. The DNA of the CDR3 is TGTGCCAGCAGTGACTCTGGGTTGGCGGGAGCTCTGAATGAGCAGTTCTTC.